The 3 T cell receptor beta chains below were found in one sample sequenced in a study of tumor-infiltrating lymphocytes in primary liver carcinoma. Starting material of 400 to 600 ng total RNA yielded TCR beta cDNA via a constant-region primer. Libraries of TCR beta came from three nested multiplex PCR rounds with slightly modified ARM-PCR. The first two PCR rounds used TRBV1-TRBV30 primers with a Cbeta primer, about 9 cycles each. TCRdb recomputed calls from the multiplex PCR reads with MiXCR, one row per CDR3 protein. The data show about 300,000 distinct CDR3 sequences, 65% seen once. For blood RNA, unsorted whole blood served as the source, and germline DNA was extracted too. The sample consisted of peripheral blood. These receptors were taken from a man in his forties with primary liver carcinoma and hepatitis B virus infection.

Details on this clonotype: The junction differs from germline at one of its ends, possibly a read error. DNA for the CDR3: TGTGCCGGCAGCTTAGCGGTGACAGGGGGCGAAGAGCAATACTTC. This gives the protein CAGSLAVTGGEEQYF. The chain uses TRBV11-1 and TRBJ2-7; 10 nucleotides align to TRBD1. Germline values: CDR1 SGHAT, CDR2 FQDESV (reference sequence). This CDR3 region has 15 residues.

This clonotype showed up just once. Mismatch with germline at one junction end may stem from a read error. The gene calls are TRBV14 and TRBJ2-1; a weak D match, TRBD2 (6 bases). CDR3 size: 20 residues. From germline, CDR1 is SGHDN and CDR2 FVKESK. The CDR3 region has the DNA TGTGCCAGCAGCCCTCCAGTCGCGAGGGGACTGTCGATATCCTACAATGAGCACTTCTTC. This encodes CASSPPVARGLSISYNEHFF.

This sequence joins TRBV6-1 and TRBJ2-3, with D possibly TRBD2 on 5 matching bases. Germline V gives CDR1 MNHNS, CDR2 SASEGT. This CDR3 contains 16 residues. Trimming removed 1 base at V and 2 bases at J, with 13 bases between. The CDR3 DNA reads TGTGCCAGCAGTGAAGAAGGGAGAGTTAACACAGATACGCAGTATTTT. It encodes CASSEEGRVNTDTQYF.